This TCR beta chain was sequenced in a study of cytomegalovirus exposure and HLA in healthy donors. The PCR used 60 Vbeta and 13 Jbeta primers. Libraries were prepared by immunoSEQ multiplex PCR; TCRdb keeps only in-frame clonotypes and omits some of them. The sample consists of 200,000 to 300,000 clones, 80% to 90% of them appearing once. This clone was counted between two and nine times. CDR1 is MGHRA and CDR2 is YSYEKL in the germline V gene. The CDR3 consists of 15 residues. Trimming took off 4 bases at V and 3 bases at J, with 14 bases between the two ends. Source material: PBMCs. The chain couples TRBV4-1 to TRBJ2-3; perhaps TRBD2 as D (5 bases). This TCR was sampled from a girl aged 2 to 9 in good health and CMV-seronegative. The CDR3 DNA reads TGCGCCAGCAGCCCCCTCCCGGGATGGACAGATACGCAGTATTTT. Translated: CASSPLPGWTDTQYF.